The 17 T cell receptor beta chains below come from one sample, sequenced in a study of blood T cell repertoires in COVID-19. The repertoire was sequenced with immunoSEQ multiplex PCR; TCRdb's copy has only in-frame clones and lacks some. The table includes hundreds of thousands of clones, 89% detected once. Specimen: peripheral blood. The receptors originated from a woman in her 30s with COVID-19, enrolled during active disease.

The chain is built from TRBV30 and TRBJ1-5, with 7 nucleotides matching TRBD1. This CDR3 region has 15 residues. The junction had 2 bases not matched to a gene; V was cut back by 0 bases and J by 0 bases. Germline V lookup: CDR1 GTSNPN, CDR2 SVGIG (reference sequence). Here the CDR3 DNA reads TGTGCCTGGAGTGTAGGGACAGCTAGCAATCAGCCCCAGCATTTT. Translation gives CAWSVGTASNQPQHF. The whole variable domain, remainder taken from reference TRBV30 and TRBJ1-5, is SQTIHQWPATLVQPVGSPLSLECTVEGTSNPNLYWYRQAAGRGLQLLFYSVGIGQISSEVPQNLSASRPQDRQFILSSKKLLLSDSGFYLCAWSVGTASNQPQHFGDGTRLSIL.

This chain uses TRBV18 with TRBJ1-6; D is possibly TRBD1 (5 bases). Germline CDR1 KGHSH, CDR2 LQKENI. V was trimmed by 2 bases and J by 8 bases, leaving 10 bases between them. There are 14 residues in the CDR3. The CDR3 protein is CASSPNEGDSPLHF. The CDR3 DNA follows: TGTGCCAGCTCACCAAACGAAGGGGATTCACCCCTCCACTTT.

V gene TRBV5-5 combines with J gene TRBJ2-5; D not certain. The CDR3 is 15 amino acids. Germline V gene data show CDR1 as SGHKS and CDR2 as YYEKEE (reference sequence). Deletions cut 2 bases from V and 1 base from J, with 12 bases between. The CDR3, as DNA: TGTGCCAGCAGCTTCTTTTCGGGTCCCCAAGAGACCCAGTACTTC. This codes for CASSFFSGPQETQYF.

The V gene is TRBV11-2, the J gene TRBJ1-2; tentative D call: TRBD1 (6 bases). In germline, CDR1 is SGHAT, CDR2 FQNNGV. The CDR3 length is 14 residues. V was cut by 5 bases and J by 7 bases, with 17 bases left in between. DNA for the CDR3: TGTGCCAGCAGCCCAACCCCGGGACACTCTGGCTACACCTTC. This sequence encodes CASSPTPGHSGYTF.

This clone was seen once. This chain joins TRBV4-3 and TRBJ1-1, with 7 positions matching TRBD1. Trimming at V came to 1 base and at J to 4 bases, leaving 6 bases not matched to a gene. In germline, CDR1 is LGHNA, CDR2 YSLEER. CDR3 length: 15 amino acids. CDR3 bases: TGCGCCAGCAGCCAAGGAGGGGGCCGGGCCACTGAAGCTTTCTTT. It encodes CASSQGGGRATEAFF.

This sequence joins TRBV2 and TRBJ1-4; D perhaps matches TRBD1 (5 bases). CDR1 is SNHLY and CDR2 is FYNNEI in the germline V gene. The V and J ends lost 11 bases and 3 bases respectively, with 22 bases between them. The CDR3 has 16 amino acids. The CDR3 loop reads CAGAALWGSANEKLFF. CDR3 nucleotide sequence: TGTGCCGGGGCGGCTTTGTGGGGATCGGCTAATGAAAAACTGTTTTTT. The full variable domain, completed using reference TRBV2 and TRBJ1-4, is EPEVTQTPSHQVTQMGQEVILRCVPISNHLYFYWYRQILGQKVEFLVSFYNNEISEKSEIFDDQFSVERPDGSNFTLKIRSTKLEDSAMYFCAGAALWGSANEKLFFGSGTQLSVL.

The chain links TRBV11-2 to TRBJ1-1, with D perhaps TRBD1 (6 bases). This CDR3 is 14 amino acids long. The V end lost 10 bases, the J end lost 4 bases, and 19 bases lay between the germline ends. Germline values: CDR1 SGHAT, CDR2 FQNNGV. This chain's CDR3 is CATPLGAKGTEAFF. CDR3 coding DNA: TGTGCCACCCCACTGGGGGCGAAGGGCACTGAAGCTTTCTTT.

This clone occurred a few times. The gene calls are TRBV9 and TRBJ2-1; D is possibly TRBD2 (6 bases). Trimming stripped 1 base from V and 6 bases from J, with 11 bases between. Germline V gene sequence: CDR1 SGDLS, CDR2 YYNGEE. The CDR3 runs to 14 residues. CDR3 sequence reads: CASSVTGLINEQFF. DNA for the CDR3: TGTGCCAGCAGCGTAACGGGACTCATCAATGAGCAGTTCTTC.

The chain is built from TRBV7-8 and TRBJ1-5; 10 positions match TRBD1. The length of the CDR3 is 18 residues. The V and J ends lost 0 bases and 1 base, in that order; junction bases with no gene match: 6. CDR1 and CDR2 from the germline V gene are SGHVS and FQNEAQ. In DNA, the CDR3 is TGTGCCAGCAGCTTAGCGACAGGGGGCTCCCCCAGCAATCAGCCCCAGCATTTT. Protein: CASSLATGGSPSNQPQHF.

The chain combines TRBV27 with TRBJ1-6, with 10 nucleotides matching TRBD1. V lost 1 base and J lost 8; bases outside the gene matches: 5. The germline V gene has CDR1 MNHEY and CDR2 SMNVEV (reference sequence). CDR3 length: 16 residues. CDR3: CASSLWVGQGYSPLHF. The CDR3 nucleotides are TGTGCCAGCAGTTTATGGGTGGGACAGGGGTATTCACCCCTCCACTTT.

J is TRBJ1-3 and V is TRBV10-3; no clear D. The CDR3 length is 17 residues. V lost 2 bases, J lost 0 bases, and 14 bases lay in between. The germline gives CDR1 ENHRY, CDR2 SYGVKD. The CDR3 reads CAISEVTHTYSGNTIYF. The DNA for the CDR3 is TGTGCCATCAGTGAGGTGACACACACTTACTCTGGAAACACCATATATTTT.

This clone was seen a handful of times. The chain couples TRBV18 to TRBJ2-5, with a tentative D call TRBD1 (7 bases). Trimming left V 5 bases short and J 5 bases short, with 18 bases between. The length of the CDR3 is 15 residues. Germline V gene data show CDR1 as KGHSH and CDR2 as LQKENI. The CDR3 DNA follows: TGTGCCAGCTCATTCTCTACAGGGGAGGCCGAGACCCAGTACTTC. The encoded protein is CASSFSTGEAETQYF.

The V gene is TRBV28, the J gene TRBJ1-1, with TRBD1 identical over 7 bases. Germline loops: CDR1 MDHEN, CDR2 SYDVKM. The CDR3 is 16 amino acids. The trim removed 8 bases at V and 0 bases at J, leaving 12 bases unmatched. CDR3 nucleotide sequence: TGTGCCAGCCGAATACCGGGACAGCCCGTGAACACTGAAGCTTTCTTT. Its protein is CASRIPGQPVNTEAFF.

The DNA for the CDR3 is TGTGCCAGCAGCACCGGACTAGCGGGGAGAGATACGCAGTATTTT. It yields the protein CASSTGLAGRDTQYF. V usage is TRBV7-6 and J usage is TRBJ2-3; 12 bases fit TRBD2. CDR3 length equals 15 residues. J gave up 5 bases and V 5 bases, and 5 bases lay outside the gene matches. Per the germline V gene, CDR1 is SGHVS and CDR2 is FNYEAQ.

This rearrangement joins TRBV19 to TRBJ2-4; 9 positions agree with TRBD2. The CDR3 extends over 16 amino acids. Trimming cost V 2 bases and J 1 base; bases outside gene matches: 3. CDR1 LNHDA and CDR2 SQIVND come from the germline V gene (reference sequence). This chain's CDR3 is CASSILAGAAKNIQYF. As DNA, the CDR3 is TGTGCCAGTAGTATATTAGCGGGAGCGGCCAAAAACATTCAGTACTTC.

The V call is TRBV5-6, the J call TRBJ1-2; the D is unclear. The germline V and J ends were trimmed by 4 bases and 1 base, with 14 bases remaining between them. Germline CDR1 and CDR2: SGHDT and YYEEEE. The length of the CDR3 is 15 residues. The chain's CDR3 is CASSAGPHNNYGYTF. CDR3 bases: TGTGCCAGCAGCGCGGGCCCACATAATAACTATGGCTACACCTTC.

V is TRBV6-6 and J is TRBJ1-1; D possibly corresponds to TRBD1 (6 bases). This CDR3 has 14 amino acids. Trimming stripped 4 bases from V and 7 bases from J, with 16 bases between. Germline V gene lookup returns CDR1 MNHNY and CDR2 SVGAGI (reference sequence). CDR3 residues: CASSSRGGYFEAFF. CDR3 DNA: TGTGCCAGCAGTTCCCGAGGGGGATACTTTGAAGCTTTCTTT.